These 31 T cell receptor beta chains were all obtained from the same sample, sequenced in a study of blood T cell repertoires in COVID-19. The repertoire was sequenced with immunoSEQ multiplex PCR; TCRdb's copy has only in-frame clones and lacks some. The sample contains 65,000 to 95,000 clones, 70% to 85% of which appear only once. What was sequenced was peripheral blood. The receptors here all came from a woman aged 45-60 years with acute or convalescent COVID-19.

This chain joins TRBV7-2 and TRBJ2-1; TRBD2 matches at 12 bases. The V and J ends lost 5 bases and 8 bases, in that order; junction bases with no gene match: 10. CDR3 length: 16 amino acids. CDR1 is SGHTA and CDR2 is FQGNSA in the germline V gene. CDR3 sequence: CASSLRTSGGRYEQFF. The CDR3 nucleotides read TGTGCCAGCAGCCTCCGCACTAGCGGGGGGCGGTATGAGCAGTTCTTC. Supplemented by reference TRBV7-2 and TRBJ2-1, the full variable domain reads GAGVSQSPSNKVTEKGKDVELRCDPISGHTALYWYRQSLGQGLEFLIYFQGNSAPDKSGLPSDRFSAERTGGSVSTLTIQRTQQEDSAVYLCASSLRTSGGRYEQFFGPGTRLTVL.

The rearrangement uses TRBV12-5 and TRBJ2-4, with D unclear. Germline-derived CDR1 and CDR2 are LGHNT and FRNRAP. The CDR3 is 14 residues long. The V end was cut by 0 bases, the J end by 7 bases, with 10 bases between. The CDR3 sequence: CASGLVNSGNIQYF. In DNA form, the CDR3 reads TGTGCTAGTGGTTTGGTTAACAGTGGGAACATTCAGTACTTC.

The rearrangement joins TRBV19 to TRBJ2-3; 7 bases fit TRBD2. The CDR3 totals 15 residues. Looked up from germline, CDR1 is LNHDA and CDR2 is SQIVND (reference sequence). V shed 0 bases and J 6 bases; nucleotides not matched to a gene: 6. In nucleotides, the CDR3 is TGTGCCAGTAGTATAGAGCTAGCGGCCGGTGATACGCAGTATTTT. Its translation is CASSIELAAGDTQYF.

The genes are TRBV10-3 and TRBJ2-7; 9 nucleotides line up with TRBD2. J was trimmed by 0 bases and V by 2 bases; bases with no gene match: 5. Germline V gene lookup returns CDR1 ENHRY and CDR2 SYGVKD. The CDR3 runs 16 residues. This chain's CDR3 is CAISEPKAGGSYEQYF. CDR3 coding DNA: TGTGCCATCAGTGAGCCTAAAGCGGGGGGCTCCTACGAGCAGTACTTC.

This chain uses TRBV5-1 with TRBJ2-1; TRBD2 matches 10 bases. The CDR3 spans 15 residues. J gave up 7 bases and V 2 bases, and 6 bases lay outside the gene matches. CDR1 and CDR2 from the germline V gene are SGHRS and YFSETQ. The CDR3 loop is CASSFTSGKGNEQFF. The CDR3 DNA reads TGCGCCAGCAGCTTTACTAGCGGGAAGGGTAATGAGCAGTTCTTC.

CDR3 sequence (DNA): TGTGCCAGCAGCCATGTACGGGGACAGGGTCCCCCTGAAGCTTTCTTT. Amino acid sequence: CASSHVRGQGPPEAFF. The rearrangement links TRBV4-2 to TRBJ1-1; 9 nucleotides align to TRBD1. The germline CDR1 and CDR2 sequences are LGHNA and YNFKEQ. The CDR3 is 16 amino acids. V gave up 3 bases and J gave up 6 bases; unmatched junction bases: 11.

The chain employs TRBV25-1 and TRBJ2-3, with 8 positions matching TRBD2. CDR1 MGHDK and CDR2 SYGVNS come from the germline V gene. After removal of 2 bases from V and 6 bases from J, the junction contained 4 bases not matched to a gene. There are 14 residues in the CDR3. The CDR3 protein is CASSELAGRDTQYF. The CDR3 DNA reads TGTGCCAGCAGTGAACTAGCGGGCAGGGATACGCAGTATTTT.

The genes are TRBV3-1 (or the pseudogene TRBV3-2) and TRBJ1-1; a weak D match, TRBD1 (5 bases). Germline CDR1 LGHDT, CDR2 YNNKEL (reference sequence). V shed 2 bases and J shed 6 bases, with 13 bases lying between them. There are 14 residues in the CDR3. The CDR3 is CASSQPTGGSEAFF. The CDR3 region has the DNA TGTGCCAGCAGCCAACCTACAGGAGGGTCTGAAGCTTTCTTT.

The rearrangement uses TRBV7-2 and TRBJ2-3; 8 bases agree with TRBD2. Germline V CDR1 and CDR2: SGHTA, FQGNSA. The CDR3 is 16 residues long. J was trimmed by 3 bases and V by 5 bases; bases with no gene match: 10. CDR3 sequence (DNA): TGTGCCAGCAGCCGGTGGGCGGGAGGATATACAGATACGCAGTATTTT. Translation gives CASSRWAGGYTDTQYF.

A note on this clone: The junction differs from germline at one of its ends, possibly a read error. The chain carries TRBV6-4 and TRBJ2-7; 7 nucleotides match TRBD1. The CDR3 loop spans 16 amino acids. From germline, CDR1 is MRHNA and CDR2 SNTAGT. The CDR3 loop is CASSDPGTGASSEQYF. CDR3 nucleotide sequence: TGTGCCAGCAGTGACCCCGGAACAGGGGCCTCCTCCGAGCAGTACTTC.

The CDR3 DNA sequence: TGTGCCAGTAGTGCCCCGGACAGGGGGAATAGAGCTTTCTTT. Its translation is CASSAPDRGNRAFF. This chain joins TRBV19 and TRBJ1-1; TRBD1 agrees at 10 bases. The trim removed 5 bases at V and 10 bases at J, leaving 10 bases unmatched. The CDR3 has 14 residues. Germline V gene lookup returns CDR1 LNHDA and CDR2 SQIVND (reference sequence).

J is TRBJ2-3 and V is TRBV12-1; TRBD2 reflects the table's D call only, with no check against the DNA. TRBV12-1 is marked as a pseudogene. The CDR3 is made up of 13 amino acids. DNA of the CDR3: TGTGCCAGCAGCCTGAGCGCGGCAGATACGCAGTATTTT. Amino acids: CASSLSAADTQYF.

The chain uses TRBV7-2 and TRBJ2-3, with 7 bases fitting TRBD2. J lost 4 bases, V lost 1 base, and 2 bases had no gene match. The CDR3 is made up of 14 amino acids. Looked up from germline, CDR1 is SGHTA and CDR2 is FQGNSA. The chain's CDR3 is CASSLVGGSDTQYF. DNA of the CDR3: TGTGCCAGCAGCTTAGTCGGGGGGTCAGATACGCAGTATTTT.

The rearrangement uses TRBV28 and TRBJ2-2, with TRBD1 matching 9 bases. Germline V lookup: CDR1 MDHEN, CDR2 SYDVKM. This CDR3 has 13 residues. J lost 6 bases, V lost 7 bases, and 3 bases had no gene match. Written as DNA, the CDR3 is TGTGCCAGCAACAGGGGGCAGCCCGGGGAGCTGTTTTTT. Amino acid sequence: CASNRGQPGELFF.

V gene TRBV10-3 combines with J gene TRBJ2-1; 15 bases match TRBD2. In germline, CDR1 is ENHRY, CDR2 SYGVKD. V was pared by 2 bases and J by 2 bases, with 4 bases of the junction left unmatched. The CDR3 is 18 amino acids. The CDR3 nucleotides are TGTGCCATCAGTGAGGGGACTAGCGGGGGGAGGCCCTACAATGAGCAGTTCTTC. It codes for CAISEGTSGGRPYNEQFF.

J is TRBJ2-3 and V is TRBV2; 7 bases match TRBD2. Trimming took 6 bases from V and 5 from J; bases not matched to a gene: 8. Per the germline V gene, CDR1 is SNHLY and CDR2 is FYNNEI. The CDR3 contains 14 residues. The CDR3 protein is CASRAGTTIDTQYF. In DNA, the CDR3 is TGTGCCAGCAGAGCGGGAACGACAATAGATACGCAGTATTTT.

This clone has more than one count but fewer than ten. The chain joins TRBV19 to TRBJ1-4, with TRBD1 as a possible D gene (6 bases). The length of the CDR3 is 15 residues. From germline, CDR1 is LNHDA and CDR2 SQIVND (reference sequence). V gave up 3 bases and J gave up 12 bases, with 20 bases separating them. CDR3 loop: CASSIRDKGLAELFF. CDR3 DNA: TGTGCCAGTAGTATCCGGGACAAAGGACTAGCGGAACTGTTTTTT.

This clone was observed a single time. The rearrangement uses TRBV19 and TRBJ1-1, with D unresolved. The V end lost 8 bases, the J end lost 0 bases, and 19 bases lay between the germline ends. The germline gives CDR1 LNHDA, CDR2 SQIVND (reference sequence). The CDR3 contains 16 residues. CDR3 bases: TGTGCCAGTCAATATGAGGGCGGATTCATGAACACTGAAGCTTTCTTT. Residues: CASQYEGGFMNTEAFF. The variable domain in full, with the rest retrieved from reference TRBV19 and TRBJ1-1, is DGGITQSPKYLFRKEGQNVTLSCEQNLNHDAMYWYRQDPGQGLRLIYYSQIVNDFQKGDIAEGYSVSREKKESFPLTVTSAQKNPTAFYLCASQYEGGFMNTEAFFGQGTRLTVV.

The V gene is TRBV7-3, the J gene TRBJ2-1; TRBD2 aligns across 8 bases. The V gene's germline CDR1 is SGHTA and CDR2 FQGTGA. This CDR3 contains 17 residues. The V gene end was trimmed by 1 base and the J gene end by 6 bases; junction bases not matched to a gene: 11. Here the CDR3 DNA reads TGTGCCAGCAGCTTAATAAATACGGGAGGGCCGGGCAATGAGCAGTTCTTC. Translation gives CASSLINTGGPGNEQFF.

The rearrangement joins TRBV7-3 to TRBJ2-1; a weak D match, TRBD2 (7 bases). The germline V gene encodes CDR1 SGHTA and CDR2 FQGTGA. V shed 5 bases and J shed 1 base, with 18 bases lying between them. CDR3 size: 17 residues. CDR3 sequence: CASSPREGGGSYNEQFF. As DNA, the CDR3 is TGTGCCAGCAGCCCCCGTGAAGGGGGGGGGTCCTACAATGAGCAGTTCTTC.

The V call is TRBV7-8, the J call TRBJ1-5; D ambiguous. Between the trimmed V and J ends, which lost 1 base and 0 bases, there was a span of 7 bases. This CDR3 contains 15 residues. CDR1 SGHVS and CDR2 FQNEAQ come from the germline V gene. CDR3 residues: CASSLVRYSNQPQHF. For the CDR3, the DNA is TGTGCCAGCAGCTTAGTACGGTATAGCAATCAGCCCCAGCATTTT.

The chain couples TRBV29-1 to TRBJ2-1; TRBD2 agrees at 8 bases. Germline V gene data show CDR1 as SQVTM and CDR2 as ANQGSEA. V lost 7 bases to trimming and J lost 4 bases; unmatched junction nucleotides: 9. This CDR3 has 14 residues. DNA for the CDR3: TGCAGCGGGCAAGCGGGAGCTCAGTACAATGAGCAGTTCTTC. Translation gives CSGQAGAQYNEQFF.

J is TRBJ1-1 and V is TRBV30; TRBD1 is a possible D gene (6 bases). This CDR3 spans 13 amino acids. Trimming cost V 7 bases and J 8 bases, with 20 bases left between them. Looked up from germline, CDR1 is GTSNPN and CDR2 is SVGIG (reference sequence). CDR3 region: CAFRVYGDIEAFF. CDR3 in DNA: TGTGCCTTCCGAGTGTATGGGGACATAGAAGCTTTCTTT. Looking up the rest from reference TRBV30 and TRBJ1-1 gives the full variable domain: SQTIHQWPATLVQPVGSPLSLECTVEGTSNPNLYWYRQAAGRGLQLLFYSVGIGQISSEVPQNLSASRPQDRQFILSSKKLLLSDSGFYLCAFRVYGDIEAFFGQGTRLTVV.

In this sample, this clone turned up once. J is TRBJ1-2 and V is TRBV5-1; the match to TRBD1 covers 7 bases. This CDR3 is 13 amino acids long. CDR1 SGHRS and CDR2 YFSETQ come from the germline V gene. The J segment lost 8 bases and the V segment lost 5 bases, leaving 9 bases of the junction unmatched. CDR3 in amino acids: CASRPGQEFGYTF. In DNA, the CDR3 is TGCGCCAGCAGACCCGGACAGGAATTCGGCTACACCTTC.

This clone was counted a single time. This chain joins TRBV4-2 and TRBJ1-4, with D perhaps matching TRBD1 (6 bases). Trimming removed 0 bases from V and 5 bases from J, with 10 bases in between. From germline, CDR1 is LGHNA and CDR2 YNFKEQ. The CDR3 consists of 15 residues. The CDR3 reads CASSQEGGENEKLFF. The CDR3 DNA is TGTGCCAGCAGCCAAGAAGGGGGGGAGAATGAAAAACTGTTTTTT.

This clone came up once. This chain joins TRBV4-3 and TRBJ1-2; the match to TRBD1 covers 8 bases. The CDR3 sequence is 15 residues long. Trimming took 0 bases from V and 7 from J; bases not matched to a gene: 7. CDR1 is LGHNA and CDR2 is YSLEER in the germline V gene. Here the CDR3 reads CASSQDSRGRSGYTF. In DNA, the CDR3 is TGCGCCAGCAGCCAAGATAGCAGGGGGCGGAGTGGCTACACCTTC.

The chain links TRBV19 to TRBJ2-7; 9 bases are shared with TRBD1. With 0 bases clipped from V and 3 bases from J, the junction kept 3 bases outside the gene matches. Germline V gene data show CDR1 as LNHDA and CDR2 as SQIVND (reference sequence). CDR3 length: 15 amino acids. CDR3 region: CASSIEDRGLYEQYF. CDR3 sequence (DNA): TGTGCCAGTAGTATAGAGGACAGGGGTCTCTACGAGCAGTACTTC.

The V call is TRBV28, the J call TRBJ2-7; 8 nucleotides match TRBD2. The V gene's germline CDR1 is MDHEN and CDR2 SYDVKM. The CDR3 contains 15 residues. V lost 6 bases to trimming and J lost 4 bases; unmatched junction nucleotides: 11. CDR3 sequence: CASSPGLARSYEQYF. The CDR3 DNA reads TGTGCCAGCAGCCCCGGACTAGCTCGTTCGTACGAGCAGTACTTC.

This clone was picked up a small number of times. The chain recombines TRBV28 with TRBJ2-7; TRBD2 aligns across 7 bases. This CDR3 contains 15 residues. V shed 6 bases and J 2 bases; nucleotides not matched to a gene: 10. Germline CDR1 reads MDHEN; CDR2 reads SYDVKM. CDR3 DNA: TGTGCCAGCAGGGATACAACGGGACTAACCTACGAGCAGTACTTC. This encodes CASRDTTGLTYEQYF.

The V call is TRBV5-1, the J call TRBJ2-5; no clear D. Germline V gene sequence: CDR1 SGHRS, CDR2 YFSETQ. V was cut by 2 bases and J by 3 bases, with 5 bases left in between. This CDR3 region has 12 residues. In DNA form, the CDR3 reads TGCGCCAGCAGCTTTTCCGAAGAGACCCAGTACTTC. Translated, it gives CASSFSEETQYF.

The CDR3 DNA is TGTGCCAGCAGTTCCGGACAGGGTAGTTCACCCCTCCACTTT. Translation: CASSSGQGSSPLHF. The V gene is TRBV6-2 or TRBV6-3, the J gene TRBJ1-6; TRBD1 agrees at 8 bases. V trimming: 4 bases; J trimming: 9 bases; junction bases outside the gene matches: 5. The germline V gene encodes CDR1 MNHEY and CDR2 SVGEGT. CDR3 length: 14 residues.